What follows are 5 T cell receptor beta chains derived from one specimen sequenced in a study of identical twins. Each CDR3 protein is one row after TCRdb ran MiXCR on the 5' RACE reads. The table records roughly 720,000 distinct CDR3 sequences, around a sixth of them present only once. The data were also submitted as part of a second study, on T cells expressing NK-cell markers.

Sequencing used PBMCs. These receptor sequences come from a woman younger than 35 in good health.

CDR3 in amino acids: CASSSGVRMNTEAFF. CDR3 coding DNA: TGTGCCAGCAGCTCCGGGGTCAGGATGAACACTGAAGCTTTCTTT. V usage is TRBV11-2 and J usage is TRBJ1-1; D unresolved. This CDR3 is 15 amino acids long. The ends were cut back, 4 bases at V and 0 bases at J, with 12 bases in the middle. CDR1 and CDR2 (germline): SGHAT, FQNNGV.

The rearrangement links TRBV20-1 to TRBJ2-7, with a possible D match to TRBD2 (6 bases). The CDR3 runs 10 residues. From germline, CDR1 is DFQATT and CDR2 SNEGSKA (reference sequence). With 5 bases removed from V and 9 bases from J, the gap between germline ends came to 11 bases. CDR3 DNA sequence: TGCAGTGCTGGGCGGGATCCGCAGTACTTC. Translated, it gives CSAGRDPQYF.

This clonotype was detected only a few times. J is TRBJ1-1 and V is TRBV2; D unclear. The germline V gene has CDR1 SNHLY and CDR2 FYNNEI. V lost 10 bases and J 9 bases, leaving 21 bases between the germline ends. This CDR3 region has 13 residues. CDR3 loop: CANNFREGGQAFF. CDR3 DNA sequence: TGTGCCAACAACTTCCGGGAGGGAGGACAAGCTTTCTTT.

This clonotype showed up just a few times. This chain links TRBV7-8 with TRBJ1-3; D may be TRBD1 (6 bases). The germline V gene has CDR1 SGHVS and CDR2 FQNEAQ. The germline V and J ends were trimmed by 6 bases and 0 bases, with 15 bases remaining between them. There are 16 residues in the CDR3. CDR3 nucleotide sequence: TGTGCCAGCAGGTCGATGTGGGGGCCCTCTGGAAACACCATATATTTT. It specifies CASRSMWGPSGNTIYF.

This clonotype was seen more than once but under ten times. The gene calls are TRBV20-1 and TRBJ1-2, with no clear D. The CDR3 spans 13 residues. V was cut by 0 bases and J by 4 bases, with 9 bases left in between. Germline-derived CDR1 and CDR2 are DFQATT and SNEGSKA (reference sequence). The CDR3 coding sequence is TGCAGTGCTAGAGATCCGACCAGCTATGGCTACACCTTC. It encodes CSARDPTSYGYTF.